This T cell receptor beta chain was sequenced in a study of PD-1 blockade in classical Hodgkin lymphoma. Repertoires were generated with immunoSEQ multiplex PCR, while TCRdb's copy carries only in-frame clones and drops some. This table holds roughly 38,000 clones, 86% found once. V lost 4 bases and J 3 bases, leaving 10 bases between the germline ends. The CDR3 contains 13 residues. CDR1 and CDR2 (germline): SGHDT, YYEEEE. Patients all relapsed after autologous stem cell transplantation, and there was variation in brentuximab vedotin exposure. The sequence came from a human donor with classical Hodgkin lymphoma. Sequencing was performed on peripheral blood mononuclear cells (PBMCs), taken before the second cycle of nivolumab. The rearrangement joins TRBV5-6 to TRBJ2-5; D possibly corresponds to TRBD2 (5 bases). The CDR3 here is CASSPPGKETQYF. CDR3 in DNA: TGTGCCAGCAGCCCCCCGGGGAAAGAGACCCAGTACTTC.